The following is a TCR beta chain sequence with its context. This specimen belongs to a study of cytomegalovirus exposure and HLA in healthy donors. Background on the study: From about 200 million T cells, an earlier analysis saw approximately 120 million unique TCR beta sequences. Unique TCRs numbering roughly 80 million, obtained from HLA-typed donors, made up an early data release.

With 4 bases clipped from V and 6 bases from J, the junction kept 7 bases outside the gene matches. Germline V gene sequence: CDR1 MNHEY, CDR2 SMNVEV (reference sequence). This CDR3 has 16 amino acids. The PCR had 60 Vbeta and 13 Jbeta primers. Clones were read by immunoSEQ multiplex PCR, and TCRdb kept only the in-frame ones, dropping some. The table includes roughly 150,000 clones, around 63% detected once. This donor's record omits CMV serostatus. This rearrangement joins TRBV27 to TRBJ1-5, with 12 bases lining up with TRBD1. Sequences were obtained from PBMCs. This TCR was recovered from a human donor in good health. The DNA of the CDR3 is TGTGCCAGCAGTTCCCTTTGGGACAGGGGGCTTCAGCCCCAGCATTTT. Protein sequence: CASSSLWDRGLQPQHF.